These T cell receptor beta chains were read from a single sample in a study of shared clonotypes between healthy human individuals. Sequencing used immunoSEQ multiplex PCR; TCRdb keeps in-frame clones, though not all of them. The sample includes hundreds of thousands of clones, 96% seen only once; the top ten take about 0.32%. Sequenced input: memory CD8+ T cells sorted from blood. These receptors came from a man aged 25 to 40 in good health. The CDR3 runs from the conserved cysteine through the conserved F or W. Fields, in order: J gene, clone size, V gene, CDR3 protein. Rows give clone size only sometimes, using once, few, many, or a class for an expanded clone.

>TRBJ2-5|NA|TRBV5-1
CASSLYQAQETQYF
>TRBJ2-7|NA|TRBV28
CASSLSAIYEQYF
>TRBJ2-5|NA|TRBV9
CASSPGQQETQYF
>TRBJ1-1|NA|TRBV9
CASSVGTGNTEAFF
>TRBJ1-2|NA|TRBV5-1
CASSLGSSGYGYTF
>TRBJ2-1|NA|TRBV7-8
CASSFVVRNEQFF
>TRBJ2-5|NA|TRBV4-1
CASSQTSGQETQYF
>TRBJ1-2|NA|TRBV28
CASNDSFKYGYTF
>TRBJ2-3|NA|TRBV29-1
CSVKGRDLGTDTQYF
>TRBJ1-2|NA|TRBV19
CASSQGPNGYTF
>TRBJ2-1|once|TRBV19
CASSIIGTSGRMATEQFF
>TRBJ1-4|NA|TRBV4-1
CASSQEGQASGEKLFF
>TRBJ1-1|NA|TRBV6-5
CASSGHGPSAAFF
>TRBJ2-7|once|TRBV10-3
CAASSGRNEQYF
>TRBJ1-3|NA|TRBV5-8
CASSLGQARGNTIYF
>TRBJ2-1|NA|TRBV28
CASSSGTGPPSEQFF
>TRBJ2-4|NA|TRBV6-6
CASSYLNPKNIQYF
>TRBJ2-2|NA|TRBV7-7
CASSWGHRNTGELFF